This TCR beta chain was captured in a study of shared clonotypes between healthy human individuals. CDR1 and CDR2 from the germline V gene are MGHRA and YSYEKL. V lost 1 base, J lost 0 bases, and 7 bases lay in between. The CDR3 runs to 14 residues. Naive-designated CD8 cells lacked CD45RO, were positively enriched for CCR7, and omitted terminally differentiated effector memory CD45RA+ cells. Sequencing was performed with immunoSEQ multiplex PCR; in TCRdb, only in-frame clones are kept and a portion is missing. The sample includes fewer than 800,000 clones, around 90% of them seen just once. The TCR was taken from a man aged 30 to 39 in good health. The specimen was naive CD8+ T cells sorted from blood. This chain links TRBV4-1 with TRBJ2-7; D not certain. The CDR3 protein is CASSQARASYEQYF. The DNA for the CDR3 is TGCGCCAGCAGCCAAGCTAGGGCCTCCTACGAGCAGTACTTC.